This T cell receptor beta chain was recorded in a study of blood T cells in healthy people across ages (dated by TCRdb to 2015 to 2017). A note on the overall study: In model experiments, roughly one uniquely barcoded TCR beta cDNA molecule per two T cells was captured by template switching. The study measured age-related changes in TCR beta repertoire diversity using deep sequencing normalized with unique cDNA molecular identifiers. The donors were split into four age groups: young (average roughly 15 years), middle-aged (roughly 40), aged (62) and long-lived (82). To avoid experimental bias, donors of different ages were spread randomly across the sequencing lanes. Using the same blood draw, the study looked at two additional independent replicas of 1 million unique cDNA reads for two donors, one aged 18 to 29 and the other aged 80 or older.

Systemically healthy Caucasian individuals from Russia, roughly 40 in total and aged roughly 6 to 100 years, were included as donors. Each donor gave about 9.7 milliliters of peripheral blood, drawn into EDTA-treated Vacutainer tubes. Ficoll-Paque density-gradient centrifugation was used to isolate PBMCs, with at least 6 million per sample. Total RNA was extracted from PBMCs with Trizol reagent, with at least 6 micrograms obtained per sample. The percentages of naive CD45RAhigh/CD27high T cells were determined by flow cytometry on a PBMC aliquot from every donor. This clonotype turned up a few times. Its recognized antigen is unknown. No much larger clonotype is one base removed from it; base qualities were not supplied. From the cysteine up to the phenylalanine, the CDR3 has a length of 12 residues. Here the CDR3 DNA is all that survives: 36 bases in frame from base 1. CDR1 and CDR2, per the germline V gene (reference sequence), are MNHEY and SMNVEV.

The receptor library was made with 5' RACE. Sequencing took place on an Illumina HiSeq 2500. A second PCR of about 7 to 12 cycles was run with a J-beta primer mix and a sample-barcoded 5' primer. A unique molecular identifier was introduced onto each TCR beta cDNA molecule by a template-switch 5' adaptor carrying 12 random nucleotides. Each sample yielded at least 2.5 million CDR3-containing paired-end reads. First-strand cDNA was synthesized from all RNA with the Mint cDNA synthesis kit, primed by a TRBC-specific oligonucleotide. Following uracil-DNA glycosylase treatment, all cDNA underwent a first 18-cycle PCR with the universal primers M1SS and BC2_uni_R. Concerning the study's data processing: Each sample was normalized by randomly selecting 1 million high-quality reads, each carrying a distinct molecular identifier. Instead of being binned into consensus sequences, reads with shared molecular identifiers were discarded. MiTCR, run with a Q25 quality threshold and the strictest error-elimination algorithm, handled CDR3 identification, clonotype clustering and error correction. Lower-bound total TCR beta diversity was estimated with a nonparametric unseen species model using Euler transformation. TCRdb reran the public reads through fastp at Q25 and MiXCR, keeping productive beta chains. Rows are unified per CDR3 protein, each entry keeping the most common DNA and genes. TCRdb, not the authors, supplied the V and J calls. For this sample there are about 640,000 distinct CDR3 sequences; about 54% appear just once. Around 37% of the sample comes from the top ten.

The full study reports these points: Since profiling was done on bulk unsorted PBMCs, naive and antigen-experienced compartments could not be conclusively compared. Compared with the aged group, more naive CD4+ T cells, fewer expanded clones and increased TCR diversity were shown by the long-lived group, suggesting age selection. Estimates of total diversity from one million sequenced T cells were regarded as lower bounds and underestimates. Observed TCR beta diversity correlated strongly with the percentage of naive T cells measured by flow cytometry. Donor CMV infection status was unknown, potentially confounding age-related changes in expanded clonotypes. As age increased, observed TCR beta diversity per million T cells dropped in a roughly linear way, and a significant reduction was already evident by age 40.

The specimen sequenced was blood. The chain was built from TRBV27 and TRBJ2-5; 7 central nucleotides agree with TRBD1. The assigned J gene may be wrong: the sequence end matches TRBJ2-7 better. This receptor was obtained from a man aged 55 to 70 in good health. CDR3 reads: CASSPTGREQYF. The sequenced DNA: TGTGCCAGCAGTCCGACAGGGCGCGAGCAGTACTTC.